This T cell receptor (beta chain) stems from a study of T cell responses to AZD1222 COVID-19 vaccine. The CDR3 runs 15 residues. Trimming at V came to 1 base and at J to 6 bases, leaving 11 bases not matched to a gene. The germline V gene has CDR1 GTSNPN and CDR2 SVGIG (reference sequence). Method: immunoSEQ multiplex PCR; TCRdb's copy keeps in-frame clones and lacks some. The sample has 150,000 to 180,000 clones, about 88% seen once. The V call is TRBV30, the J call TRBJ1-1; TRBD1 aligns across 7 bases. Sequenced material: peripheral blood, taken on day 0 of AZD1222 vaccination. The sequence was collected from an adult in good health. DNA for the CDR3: TGTGCCTGGAGTGACTCGGGACAGCAGCGCCCTGAAGCTTTCTTT. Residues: CAWSDSGQQRPEAFF. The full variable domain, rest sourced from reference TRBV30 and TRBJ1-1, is SQTIHQWPATLVQPVGSPLSLECTVEGTSNPNLYWYRQAAGRGLQLLFYSVGIGQISSEVPQNLSASRPQDRQFILSSKKLLLSDSGFYLCAWSDSGQQRPEAFFGQGTRLTVV.